This entry lists 13 T cell receptor beta chains sequenced from one sample in a study of blood T cell repertoires in COVID-19. The protocol was immunoSEQ multiplex PCR, while the TCRdb copy is restricted to in-frame clones and leaves out a portion. The sample carries 200,000 to 300,000 clones, approximately 90% recorded once. Sequencing was performed on peripheral blood. The receptors derive from a woman between 40 and 55 years old with acute or convalescent COVID-19.

The chain has TRBV5-1 and TRBJ1-4; tentative D call: TRBD1 (6 bases). The CDR3 totals 14 residues. CDR1 SGHRS and CDR2 YFSETQ come from the germline V gene. Trimming removed 1 base from V and 8 bases from J, with 12 bases in between. The CDR3 DNA reads TGCGCCAGCAGCTTGAGGCAGGGGAGCGAAAAACTGTTTTTT. Translated: CASSLRQGSEKLFF.

This chain joins TRBV12-2 and TRBJ2-4; the table's D call, TRBD1, has no DNA check behind it. TRBV12-2 represents a pseudogene. This CDR3 region has 16 residues. CDR3 loop: CASRPRGPQGPNIQYF. DNA of the CDR3: TGTGCAAGTCGCCCTCGGGGCCCACAGGGCCCTAACATTCAGTACTTC.

The chain combines TRBV6-4 with TRBJ1-2, with 9 bases that match TRBD1. V was pared by 6 bases and J by 8 bases, with 7 bases of the junction left unmatched. The V gene's germline CDR1 is MRHNA and CDR2 SNTAGT. This CDR3 contains 13 residues. Written as DNA, the CDR3 is TGTGCCAGCAGCCTCGGACAGGGGCGAGGCTACACCTTC. Protein: CASSLGQGRGYTF.

The V gene is TRBV19, the J gene TRBJ2-7; maybe TRBD2 (6 bases). V shed 5 bases and J shed 3 bases, with 23 bases lying between them. From germline, CDR1 is LNHDA and CDR2 SQIVND (reference sequence). This CDR3 has 17 residues. The CDR3 region is CASSPSFLRGGRYEQYV. CDR3 nucleotide sequence: TGTGCCAGTAGTCCCTCCTTTTTACGGGGAGGTCGCTACGAGCAGTACGTC.

The J gene is TRBJ2-5, the V gene TRBV19, with 8 nucleotides matching TRBD1. The CDR3 length is 15 residues. J was trimmed by 2 bases and V by 9 bases; bases with no gene match: 11. The germline V gene encodes CDR1 LNHDA and CDR2 SQIVND (reference sequence). DNA of the CDR3: TGTGCCAGCACCCCTGGACAGGGCCCGCAAGAGACCCAGTACTTC. Translating gives CASTPGQGPQETQYF.

The chain combines TRBV28 with TRBJ1-5, with a weak D call TRBD1 (5 bases). V lost 2 bases to trimming and J lost 0 bases, with 14 bases between them. In germline, CDR1 is MDHEN, CDR2 SYDVKM. The CDR3 length is 17 residues. CDR3 in amino acids: CASSLAGGLYSNQPQHF. The DNA for the CDR3 is TGTGCCAGCAGTTTAGCGGGGGGACTTTATAGCAATCAGCCCCAGCATTTT.

This clone was recorded only once. The chain employs TRBV27 and TRBJ1-1, with D maybe TRBD1 (5 bases). The V end lost 6 bases, the J end lost 0 bases, and 14 bases lay between the germline ends. In germline, CDR1 is MNHEY, CDR2 SMNVEV (reference sequence). CDR3 length: 15 residues. The CDR3 protein is CASSLGGVMNTEAFF. In nucleotides, the CDR3 is TGTGCCAGCAGCCTTGGGGGGGTCATGAACACTGAAGCTTTCTTT.

The genes are TRBV15 and TRBJ1-5; D ambiguous. The CDR3 covers 15 residues. In germline, CDR1 is LNHNV, CDR2 YYDKDF (reference sequence). V lost 0 bases, J lost 5 bases, and 11 bases lay in between. This chain's CDR3 is CATSRDRERYQPQHF. DNA for the CDR3: TGTGCCACCAGCAGAGACCGGGAGAGATATCAGCCCCAGCATTTT.

This sequence joins TRBV9 and TRBJ2-7, with a possible D match to TRBD2 (5 bases). Germline V gene data show CDR1 as SGDLS and CDR2 as YYNGEE. The CDR3 covers 14 residues. V dropped 0 bases and J dropped 3 bases, with 10 bases sitting between them. The CDR3 is CASSVEGLLYEQYV. DNA of the CDR3: TGTGCCAGCAGCGTAGAAGGACTCCTCTACGAGCAGTACGTC.

This rearrangement joins TRBV5-4 to TRBJ2-7, with a weak D call TRBD1 (5 bases). The germline V gene encodes CDR1 SGHNT and CDR2 YYREEE (reference sequence). The CDR3 contains 15 residues. V lost 1 base, J lost 3 bases, and 14 bases lay in between. Written as DNA, the CDR3 is TGTGCCAGCAGCTTGATGGGGCAGGGATACTACGAGCAGTACGTC. Translating gives CASSLMGQGYYEQYV.

The CDR3 sequence: CASSFGRDGHGYTF. CDR3 DNA sequence: TGCGCCAGCAGCTTCGGGAGGGACGGTCATGGCTACACCTTC. V is TRBV5-1 and J is TRBJ1-2, with D perhaps matching TRBD1 (5 bases). The germline CDR1 and CDR2 sequences are SGHRS and YFSETQ. The CDR3 loop spans 14 amino acids. The germline V and J ends were trimmed by 2 bases and 6 bases, with 14 bases remaining between them.

The gene calls are TRBV19 and TRBJ1-2, with 7 bases identical to TRBD1. CDR3 length: 15 amino acids. Germline V gives CDR1 LNHDA, CDR2 SQIVND (reference sequence). Trimming took 6 bases from V and 5 from J; bases not matched to a gene: 12. The CDR3 bases are TGTGCCAGTAGCCTATCCACAGGGGTTATTTATGGCTACACCTTC. As protein: CASSLSTGVIYGYTF. Together with reference TRBV19 and TRBJ1-2, the CDR3 gives the full variable domain: DGGITQSPKYLFRKEGQNVTLSCEQNLNHDAMYWYRQDPGQGLRLIYYSQIVNDFQKGDIAEGYSVSREKKESFPLTVTSAQKNPTAFYLCASSLSTGVIYGYTFGSGTRLTVV.

The CDR3 spells CASSLVVRGAGDTQYF. The CDR3 coding sequence is TGCGCCAGCAGCTTGGTCGTCCGCGGGGCCGGAGATACGCAGTATTTT. The chain employs TRBV5-1 and TRBJ2-3, with D maybe TRBD2 (6 bases). Per the germline V gene, CDR1 is SGHRS and CDR2 is YFSETQ. This CDR3 contains 16 residues. Deletions cut 0 bases from V and 5 bases from J, with 16 bases between.